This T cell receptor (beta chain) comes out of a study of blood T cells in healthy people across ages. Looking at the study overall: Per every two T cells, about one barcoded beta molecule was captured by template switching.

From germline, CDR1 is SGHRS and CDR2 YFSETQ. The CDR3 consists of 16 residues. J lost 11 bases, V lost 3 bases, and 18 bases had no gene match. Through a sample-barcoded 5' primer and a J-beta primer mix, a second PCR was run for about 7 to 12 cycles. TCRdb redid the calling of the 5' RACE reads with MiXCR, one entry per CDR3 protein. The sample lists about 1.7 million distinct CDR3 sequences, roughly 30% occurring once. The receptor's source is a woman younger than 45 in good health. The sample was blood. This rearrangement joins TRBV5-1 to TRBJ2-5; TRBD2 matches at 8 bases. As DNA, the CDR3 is TGCGCCAGCAGCTCTTTAGCGCGGGGGGTCCCCAATGAGCAGTACTTC. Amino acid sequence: CASSSLARGVPNEQYF.